The sequence of this T cell receptor (beta chain) was determined in a study of monozygotic twins with cystic fibrosis. Study context: With about 15 PCR cycles, barcoded libraries came from roughly 2.9 micrograms of fragmented DNA. Study outcomes and limitations: J usage was most co-twin-similar in 8 of 16 pairs, V in 13.

V dropped 1 base and J dropped 5; count of bases not matched to a gene: 2. CDR1 is SGHTA, CDR2 FQGNSA, per germline. The CDR3 has 14 residues. With respect to this clone: Its antigen is still unknown.

Using immunoSEQ multiplex PCR, the repertoire was profiled, and TCRdb retains in-frame clones only, with some absent. Of tens of thousands of clones listed, 90% to 97% are singletons. What was sequenced was blood. The clonotype originates from a girl aged 2-10 years with cystic fibrosis. The rearrangement joins TRBV7-2 to TRBJ2-7; 10 bases line up with TRBD2. CDR3 residues: CASSLVGTSDEQYF. CDR3 in DNA: TGTGCCAGCAGCTTAGTTGGGACTAGCGACGAGCAGTACTTC.